This passage covers 4 T cell receptor beta chains from one sample sequenced in a study of T cell responses to AZD1222 COVID-19 vaccine. The data were produced by immunoSEQ multiplex PCR, yet TCRdb's version contains in-frame clones alone and is incomplete. The data show roughly 150,000 clones, approximately 88% seen once. Sequenced material: peripheral blood, taken 28 days after the second AZD1222 dose. All receptors derive from an adult who received the AZD1222 COVID-19 vaccine.

This chain uses TRBV25-1 with TRBJ2-5; D is perhaps TRBD2 (7 bases). From germline, CDR1 is MGHDK and CDR2 SYGVNS. The V gene lost 3 bases and the J gene lost 4 bases, with 21 bases spanning the gap. The CDR3 totals 17 residues. Here the CDR3 reads CASSDGPGGGVVETQYF. The CDR3 coding sequence is TGTGCCAGCAGTGATGGGCCGGGGGGCGGTGTTGTAGAGACCCAGTACTTC.

Comment on this clone: At one boundary the junction diverges from the germline segment, which might be a read error. This chain connects TRBV3-1 (or the pseudogene TRBV3-2) to TRBJ2-7; 10 bases agree with TRBD2. The CDR3 runs 13 residues. CDR1 LGHDT and CDR2 YNNKEL come from the germline V gene (reference sequence). CDR3 loop: CASKRGGSDEQYF. In DNA, the CDR3 is TGTGCTTCCAAGCGGGGGGGCTCCGACGAGCAGTACTTC.

The chain couples TRBV7-2 to TRBJ2-1; 9 positions agree with TRBD2. Germline CDR1 is SGHTA and CDR2 is FQGNSA. The CDR3 spans 15 residues. J was trimmed by 10 bases and V by 2 bases; bases with no gene match: 9. This CDR3 is CASSLIGSGGPEQFF. For the CDR3, the DNA is TGTGCCAGCAGCTTAATTGGTAGCGGGGGCCCCGAGCAGTTCTTC.

The chain has TRBV7-7 and TRBJ2-5; 9 bases align to TRBD2. This CDR3 contains 15 residues. J was trimmed by 1 base and V by 4 bases; bases with no gene match: 4. Germline V gene data show CDR1 as SSHAT and CDR2 as FNYEAQ (reference sequence). The CDR3 DNA reads TGTGCCAGCAGCTCCGGACTAGCGCGCCAAGAGACCCAGTACTTC. Amino acids: CASSSGLARQETQYF. Together with reference TRBV7-7 and TRBJ2-5, the CDR3 gives the full variable domain: GAGVSQSPRYKVTKRGQDVTLRCDPISSHATLYWYQQALGQGPEFLTYFNYEAQPDKSGLPSDRFSAERPEGSISTLTIQRTEQRDSAMYRCASSSGLARQETQYFGPGTRLLVL.